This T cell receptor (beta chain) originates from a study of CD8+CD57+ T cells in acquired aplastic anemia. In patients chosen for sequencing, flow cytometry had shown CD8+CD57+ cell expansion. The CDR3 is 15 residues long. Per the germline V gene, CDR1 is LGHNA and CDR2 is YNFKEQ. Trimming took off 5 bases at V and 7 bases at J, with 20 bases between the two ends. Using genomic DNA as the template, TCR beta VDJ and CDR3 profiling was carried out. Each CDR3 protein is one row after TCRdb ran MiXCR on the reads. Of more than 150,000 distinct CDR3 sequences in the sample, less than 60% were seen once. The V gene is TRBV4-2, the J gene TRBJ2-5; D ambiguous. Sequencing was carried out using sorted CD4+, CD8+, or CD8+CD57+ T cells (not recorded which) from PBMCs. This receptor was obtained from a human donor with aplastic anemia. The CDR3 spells CASSLSEDLGWTQYF. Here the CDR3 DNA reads TGTGCCAGCAGCTTATCTGAAGACTTAGGTTGGACCCAGTACTTC.